Described below is a single T cell receptor beta chain sequence and its context. Its antigen remains undetermined. No base-level quality is on record; no much larger clone is a single base apart. The sample comes from a study of control samples from healthy donors and cancer patients (TCRdb year 2020). The library was prepared using the immunoSEQ multiplex PCR assay. What TCRdb holds here is the immuneACCESS table cut down to in-frame rearrangements. Part of the clones is not present; checked against another copy, under half of the missing clones reflect an unresolved V gene, and the others are unexplained. The sample data list some 190,000 clones, and around 93% of these were observed just once. Around 1.9% of the sample is taken by the ten largest. Ends trimmed: V by 5 bases, J by 8 bases; bases unmatched to a gene: 6. CDR1 and CDR2, per the germline V gene, are SNHLY and FYNNEI. The CDR3 holds 14 amino acids from the cysteine to the phenylalanine. Solely the CDR3 DNA is kept, with 42 bases framed from the first base.

The sample was blood. The receptor was derived from a man younger than 40 in good health. The sequence is built from TRBV2 and TRBJ1-6; 7 of the junction bases match TRBD1. In nucleotides, the sequence is TGTGCCAGCAGTATAAGAGACAGGGATTCACCCCTCCACTTT. It codes for CASSIRDRDSPLHF.